This passage covers 9 T cell receptor beta chains from one sample sequenced in a study of CD8 T cells in Susac syndrome. An amount of RNA that ranged from 0.5 to 1 ug was reverse transcribed with random hexamers. One entry per CDR3 protein results from TCRdb running MiXCR on the immunoSEQ multiplex PCR reads. The sample includes approximately 300,000 distinct CDR3 sequences, 65% to 90% of them seen just once. The sample consisted of CD8+ T cells from PBMCs. The receptors shown here come from a human donor with multiple sclerosis.

V usage is TRBV19 and J usage is TRBJ1-2, with a weak D call TRBD1 (5 bases). V was cut by 4 bases and J by 5 bases, with 17 bases left in between. The CDR3 totals 15 residues. CDR1 is LNHDA and CDR2 is SQIVND in the germline V gene (reference sequence). In nucleotides, the CDR3 is TGTGCCAGTAGTAATGGCCGGGACGCCAGATATGGCTACACCTTC. Protein: CASSNGRDARYGYTF.

V and J are TRBV27 and TRBJ1-1; TRBD1 is a possible D gene (6 bases). Between the trimmed V and J ends, which lost 0 bases and 0 bases, there was a span of 17 bases. The CDR3 covers 18 residues. Germline-derived CDR1 and CDR2 are MNHEY and SMNVEV (reference sequence). CDR3 protein: CASSLSYARGGMNTEAFF. As DNA, the CDR3 is TGTGCCAGCAGTTTATCGTACGCCAGGGGCGGGATGAACACTGAAGCTTTCTTT.

The rearrangement links TRBV20-1 to TRBJ2-7, with TRBD1 matching 8 bases. CDR1 and CDR2 (germline): DFQATT, SNEGSKA (reference sequence). The CDR3 length is 14 residues. The trim removed 2 bases at V and 0 bases at J, leaving 3 bases unmatched. The CDR3 spells CSARQDRVSYEQYF. DNA for the CDR3: TGCAGTGCTAGACAGGACAGGGTCTCCTACGAGCAGTACTTC.

The genes are TRBV19 and TRBJ1-1; 7 bases match TRBD1. Looked up from germline, CDR1 is LNHDA and CDR2 is SQIVND (reference sequence). The length of the CDR3 is 15 residues. V gave up 5 bases and J gave up 2 bases; unmatched junction bases: 8. The CDR3 is CASSESRQGNTEAFF. Here the CDR3 DNA reads TGTGCCAGTAGTGAATCCCGACAGGGAAACACTGAAGCTTTCTTT.

The DNA for the CDR3 is TGTGCCACCAGCAGAGTGTTAATAGCCGGATACAATGAGCAGTTCTTC. It translates to CATSRVLIAGYNEQFF. The V and J genes are TRBV15 and TRBJ2-1; no firm D call. V shed 1 base and J shed 4 bases, with 14 bases lying between them. This CDR3 has 16 amino acids. Germline-derived CDR1 and CDR2 are LNHNV and YYDKDF (reference sequence).

V and J are TRBV27 and TRBJ2-3; 7 nucleotides line up with TRBD1. The germline V gene has CDR1 MNHEY and CDR2 SMNVEV (reference sequence). Losses at the gene ends were 4 bases for V and 3 bases for J; bases not matched to a gene: 4. CDR3 length: 14 residues. The CDR3 sequence is CASSSTGITDTQYF. CDR3 coding DNA: TGTGCCAGCAGTTCGACAGGGATTACAGATACGCAGTATTTT.

The chain carries TRBV2 and TRBJ1-2; 10 positions match TRBD1. CDR1 and CDR2 from the germline V gene are SNHLY and FYNNEI. V gave up 4 bases and J gave up 8 bases; unmatched junction bases: 7. The CDR3 length is 14 residues. The CDR3 region has the DNA TGTGCCAGCAGTGTAGGGACAGGGGCGTCCGGCTACACCTTC. Its protein product is CASSVGTGASGYTF.

CDR3 sequence: CASSRGTGGNQPQHF. CDR3 nucleotides: TGCGCCAGCAGCCGGGGGACAGGGGGCAATCAGCCCCAGCATTTT. The rearrangement links TRBV4-1 to TRBJ1-5; 10 bases agree with TRBD1. Germline CDR1 and CDR2: MGHRA and YSYEKL. Losses at the gene ends were 4 bases for V and 2 bases for J; bases not matched to a gene: 2. The CDR3 runs 15 residues.

The gene calls are TRBV4-2 and TRBJ1-1; 7 bases line up with TRBD1. Germline assignment: CDR1 LGHNA and CDR2 YNFKEQ. The CDR3 is made up of 17 amino acids. V shed 1 base, J shed 5 bases, and the junction held 13 bases outside the gene matches. The CDR3 here is CASSQAPLQGIRTEAFF. The CDR3 nucleotides read TGTGCCAGCAGCCAAGCCCCCCTACAGGGGATACGGACTGAAGCTTTCTTT.